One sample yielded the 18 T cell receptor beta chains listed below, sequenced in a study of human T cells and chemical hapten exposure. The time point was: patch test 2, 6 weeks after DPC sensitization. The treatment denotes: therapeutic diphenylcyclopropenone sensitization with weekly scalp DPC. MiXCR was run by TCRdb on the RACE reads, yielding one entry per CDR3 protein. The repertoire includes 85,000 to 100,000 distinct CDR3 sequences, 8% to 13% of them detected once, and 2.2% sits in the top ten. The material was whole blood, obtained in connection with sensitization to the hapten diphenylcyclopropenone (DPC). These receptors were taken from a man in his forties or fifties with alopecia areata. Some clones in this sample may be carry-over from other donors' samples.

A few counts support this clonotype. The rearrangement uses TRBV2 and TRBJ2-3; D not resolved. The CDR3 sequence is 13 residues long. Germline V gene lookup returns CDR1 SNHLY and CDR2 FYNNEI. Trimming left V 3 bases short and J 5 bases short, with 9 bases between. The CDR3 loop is CASSDRKGDTQYF. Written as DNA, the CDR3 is TGTGCCAGCAGTGATAGGAAAGGAGATACGCAGTATTTT.

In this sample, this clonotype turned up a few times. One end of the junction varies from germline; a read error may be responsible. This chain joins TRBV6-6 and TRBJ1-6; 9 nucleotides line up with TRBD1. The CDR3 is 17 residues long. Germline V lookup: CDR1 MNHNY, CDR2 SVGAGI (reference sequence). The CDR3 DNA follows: TGCGCCAGCAGTTACCTAACAGGGGGCCGTTATAATTCACCCCTCCACTTT. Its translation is CASSYLTGGRYNSPLHF.

CDR3 bases: TGTGCCAGCAGTTACCCGAGACTAGCCCCTTACGAGCAGTACGTC. Amino acids: CASSYPRLAPYEQYV. The rearrangement uses TRBV6-5 and TRBJ2-7, with 7 bases aligning to TRBD2. CDR1 is MNHEY and CDR2 is SVGAGI in the germline V gene. V shed 2 bases, J shed 4 bases, and the junction held 8 bases outside the gene matches. This CDR3 spans 15 amino acids.

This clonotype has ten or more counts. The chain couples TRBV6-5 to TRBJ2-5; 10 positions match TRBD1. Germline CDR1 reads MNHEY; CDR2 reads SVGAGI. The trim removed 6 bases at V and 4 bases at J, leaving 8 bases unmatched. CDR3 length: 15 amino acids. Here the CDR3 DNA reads TGTGCCAGCAGCTCGGGGACAGGGGCAGGAGAGACCCAGTACTTC. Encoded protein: CASSSGTGAGETQYF.

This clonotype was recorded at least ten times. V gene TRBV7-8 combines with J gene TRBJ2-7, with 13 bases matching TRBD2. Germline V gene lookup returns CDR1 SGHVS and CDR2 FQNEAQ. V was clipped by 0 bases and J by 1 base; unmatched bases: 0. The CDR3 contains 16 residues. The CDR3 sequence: CASSLAGLAGSYEQYV. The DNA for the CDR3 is TGTGCCAGCAGCTTAGCGGGACTAGCGGGATCCTACGAGCAGTACGTC.

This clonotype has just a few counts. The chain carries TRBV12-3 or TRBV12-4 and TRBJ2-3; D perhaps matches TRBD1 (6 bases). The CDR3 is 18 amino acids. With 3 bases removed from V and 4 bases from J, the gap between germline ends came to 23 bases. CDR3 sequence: CASSFSPGARGGPDTQYF. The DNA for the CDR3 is TGTGCCAGCAGTTTTTCTCCTGGGGCCAGGGGCGGCCCAGATACGCAGTATTTT.

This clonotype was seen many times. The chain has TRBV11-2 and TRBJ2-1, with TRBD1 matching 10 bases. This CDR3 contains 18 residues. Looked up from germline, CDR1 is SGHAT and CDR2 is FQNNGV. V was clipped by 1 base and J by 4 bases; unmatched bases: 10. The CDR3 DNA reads TGTGCCAGCAGCTTAGCCCCGGGACAGGGGCTCGGGTACAATGAGCAGTTCTTC. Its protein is CASSLAPGQGLGYNEQFF.

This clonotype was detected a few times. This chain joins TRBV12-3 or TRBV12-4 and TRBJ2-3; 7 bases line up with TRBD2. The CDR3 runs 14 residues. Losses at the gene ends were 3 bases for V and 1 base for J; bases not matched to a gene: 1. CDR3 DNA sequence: TGTGCCAGCAGTTTCGCGGGGGGCACAGATACGCAGTATTTT. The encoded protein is CASSFAGGTDTQYF.

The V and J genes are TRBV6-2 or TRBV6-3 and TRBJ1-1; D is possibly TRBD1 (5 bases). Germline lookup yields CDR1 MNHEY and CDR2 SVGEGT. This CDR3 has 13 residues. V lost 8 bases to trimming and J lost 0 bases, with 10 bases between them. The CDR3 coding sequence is TGTGCCAGCGCCCGACAGCTGAACACTGAAGCTTTCTTT. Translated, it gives CASARQLNTEAFF.

In DNA form, the CDR3 reads TGTGCAAGTCGCTTAATAACTAGCGGGAGGACGTCCTACGAGCAGTACTTC. The encoded protein is CASRLITSGRTSYEQYF. The chain employs TRBV12-2 and TRBJ2-7; TRBD2, the table's D call, lacks a check against the DNA. TRBV12-2 is a documented pseudogene. The CDR3 is 17 amino acids.

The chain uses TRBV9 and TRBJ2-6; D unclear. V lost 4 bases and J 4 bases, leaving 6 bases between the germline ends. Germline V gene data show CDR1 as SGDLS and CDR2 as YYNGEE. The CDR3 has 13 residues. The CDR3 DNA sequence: TGTGCCAGCAGCCTCTTGGGGGCCAACGTCCTGACTTTC. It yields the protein CASSLLGANVLTF.

DNA for the CDR3: TGTGCCAGTAGTATAGGCCTACTAGCGGGAGTGGAGACCCAGTACTTC. It is translated as CASSIGLLAGVETQYF. V usage is TRBV19 and J usage is TRBJ2-5; 11 positions match TRBD2. Trimming removed 1 base from V and 5 bases from J; junction bases left unmatched: 6. The CDR3 is 16 amino acids. Per the germline V gene, CDR1 is LNHDA and CDR2 is SQIVND (reference sequence).

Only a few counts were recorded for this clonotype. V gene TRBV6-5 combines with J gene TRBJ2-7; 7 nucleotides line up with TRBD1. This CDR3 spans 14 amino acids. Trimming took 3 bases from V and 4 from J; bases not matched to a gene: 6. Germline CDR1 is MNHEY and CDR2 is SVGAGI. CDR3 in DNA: TGTGCCAGCAGTTATGGCCCAGGGGGATACGAGCAGTACTTC. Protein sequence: CASSYGPGGYEQYF.

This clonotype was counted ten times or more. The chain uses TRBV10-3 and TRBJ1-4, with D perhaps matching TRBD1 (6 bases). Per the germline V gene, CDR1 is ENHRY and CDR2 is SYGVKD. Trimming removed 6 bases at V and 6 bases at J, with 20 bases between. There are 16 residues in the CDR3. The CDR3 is CAISQEGDLSDEKLFF. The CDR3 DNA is TGTGCCATCAGCCAGGAGGGGGATTTGTCAGATGAAAAACTGTTTTTT.

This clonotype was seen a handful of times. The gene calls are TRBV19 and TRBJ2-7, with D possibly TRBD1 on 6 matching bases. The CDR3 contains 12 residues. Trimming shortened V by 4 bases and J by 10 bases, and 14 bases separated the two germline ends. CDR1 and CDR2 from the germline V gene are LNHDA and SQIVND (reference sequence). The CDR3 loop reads CASSTRTEIQYF. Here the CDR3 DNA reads TGTGCCAGTAGTACCAGGACAGAAATACAGTACTTC.

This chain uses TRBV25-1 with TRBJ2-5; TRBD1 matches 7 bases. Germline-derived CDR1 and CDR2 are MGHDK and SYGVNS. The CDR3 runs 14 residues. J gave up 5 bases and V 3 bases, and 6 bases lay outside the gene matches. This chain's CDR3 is CASSDGQVAETQYF. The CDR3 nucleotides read TGTGCCAGCAGTGACGGACAGGTTGCGGAGACCCAGTACTTC.

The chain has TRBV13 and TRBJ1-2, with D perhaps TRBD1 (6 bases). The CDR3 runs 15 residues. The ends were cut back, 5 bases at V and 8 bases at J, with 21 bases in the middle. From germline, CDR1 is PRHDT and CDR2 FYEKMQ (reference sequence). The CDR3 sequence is CASSVQTGAADGYTF. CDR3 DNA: TGTGCCAGCAGCGTCCAGACGGGGGCGGCTGACGGCTACACCTTC.

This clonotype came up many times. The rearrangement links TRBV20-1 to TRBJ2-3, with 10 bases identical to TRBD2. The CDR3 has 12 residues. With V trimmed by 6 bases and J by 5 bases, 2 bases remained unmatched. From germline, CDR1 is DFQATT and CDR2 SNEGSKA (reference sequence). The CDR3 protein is CSARLAGDTQYF. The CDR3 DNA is TGCAGTGCCCGACTAGCGGGAGATACGCAGTATTTT.